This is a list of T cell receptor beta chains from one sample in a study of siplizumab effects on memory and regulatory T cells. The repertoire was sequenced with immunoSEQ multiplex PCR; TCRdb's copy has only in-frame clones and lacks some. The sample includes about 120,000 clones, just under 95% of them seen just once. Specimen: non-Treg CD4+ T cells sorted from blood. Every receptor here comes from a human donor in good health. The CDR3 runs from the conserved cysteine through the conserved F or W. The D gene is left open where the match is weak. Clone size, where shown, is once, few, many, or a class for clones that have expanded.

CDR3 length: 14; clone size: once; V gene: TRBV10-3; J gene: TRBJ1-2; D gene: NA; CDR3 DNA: TGTGCCATCAGTGAAGGGGGGAACAACTATGGCTACACCTTC; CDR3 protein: CAISEGGNNYGYTF
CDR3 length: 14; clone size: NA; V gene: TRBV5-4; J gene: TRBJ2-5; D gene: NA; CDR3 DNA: TGTGCCAGCAGCCTGGGCGGGCGGAGGGAGACCCAGTACTTC; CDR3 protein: CASSLGGRRETQYF
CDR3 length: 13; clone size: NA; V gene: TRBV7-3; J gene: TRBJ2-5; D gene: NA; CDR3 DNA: TGTGCCAGCAGCACGGGGGATCGGGAGACCCAGTACTTC; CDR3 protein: CASSTGDRETQYF
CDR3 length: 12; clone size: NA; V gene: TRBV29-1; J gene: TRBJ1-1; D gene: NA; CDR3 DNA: TGCAGCGTTGCCAGGGGAGGCACTGAAGCTTTCTTT; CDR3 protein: CSVARGGTEAFF
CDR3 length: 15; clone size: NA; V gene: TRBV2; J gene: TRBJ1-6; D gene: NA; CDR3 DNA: TGTGCCAGCAGTCCAACAGGGTTGGGGGTTTCACCCCTCCACTTT; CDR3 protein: CASSPTGLGVSPLHF
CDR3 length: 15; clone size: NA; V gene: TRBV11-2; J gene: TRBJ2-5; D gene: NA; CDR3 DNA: TGTGCCAGCAGCCTGACTTTAGCAATTCAAGAGACCCAGTACTTC; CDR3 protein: CASSLTLAIQETQYF
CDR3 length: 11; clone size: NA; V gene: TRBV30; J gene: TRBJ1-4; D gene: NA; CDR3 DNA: TGTGCCTGGGGGCGAGGTGAAAAACTGTTTTTT; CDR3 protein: CAWGRGEKLFF
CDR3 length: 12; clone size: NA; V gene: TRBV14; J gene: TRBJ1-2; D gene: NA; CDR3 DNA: TGTGCCAGCAGCCAAGTGCCCTATGGCTACACCTTC; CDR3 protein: CASSQVPYGYTF
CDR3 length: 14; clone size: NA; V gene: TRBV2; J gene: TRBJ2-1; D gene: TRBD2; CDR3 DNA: TGTGCCAGCGGAGGGCCTAGCGGGGTGGCTGAGCAGTTCTTC; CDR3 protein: CASGGPSGVAEQFF
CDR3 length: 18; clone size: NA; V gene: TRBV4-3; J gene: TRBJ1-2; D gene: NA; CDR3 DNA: TGCGCCAGCAGCCAATACCCCCTTGGACAGAGGTGGAACTATGGCTACACCTTC; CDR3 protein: CASSQYPLGQRWNYGYTF
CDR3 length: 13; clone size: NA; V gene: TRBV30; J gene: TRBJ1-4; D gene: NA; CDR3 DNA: TGTGCCTGGAGTACAGGCCCTAATGAAAAACTGTTTTTT; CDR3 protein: CAWSTGPNEKLFF
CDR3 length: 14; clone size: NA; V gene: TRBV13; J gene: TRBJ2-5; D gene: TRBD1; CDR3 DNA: TGTGCCAGCAGCTCTACCGGGACAGAAGAGACCCAGTACTTC; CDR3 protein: CASSSTGTEETQYF
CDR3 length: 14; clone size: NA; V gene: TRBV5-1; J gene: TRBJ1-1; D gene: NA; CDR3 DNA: TGCGCCAGCAGTCATCAGACAGAGAACACTGAAGCTTTCTTT; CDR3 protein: CASSHQTENTEAFF
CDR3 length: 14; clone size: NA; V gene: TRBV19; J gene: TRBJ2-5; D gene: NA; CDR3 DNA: TGTGCCAGTACTAGAGGACACAGCCAAGAGACCCAGTACTTC; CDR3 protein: CASTRGHSQETQYF
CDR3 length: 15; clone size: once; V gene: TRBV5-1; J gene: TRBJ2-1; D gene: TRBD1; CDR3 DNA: TGCGCCAGCAGCCTACAGGGGGGCATTTACGATGAGCAGTTCTTC; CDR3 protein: CASSLQGGIYDEQFF
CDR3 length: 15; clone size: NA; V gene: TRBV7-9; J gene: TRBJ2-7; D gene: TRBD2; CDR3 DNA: TGTGCCAGCAGCTTAGAAGGGACTAGGAGGTACGAGCAGTACTTC; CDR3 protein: CASSLEGTRRYEQYF
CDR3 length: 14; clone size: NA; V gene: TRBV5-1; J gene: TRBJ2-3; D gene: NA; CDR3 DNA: TGCGCCAGCAGCTTGGCGGTTCCCACAGATACGCAGTATTTT; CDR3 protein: CASSLAVPTDTQYF
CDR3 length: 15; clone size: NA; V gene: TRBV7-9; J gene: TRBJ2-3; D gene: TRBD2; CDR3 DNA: TGTGCCAGCAGCGAGCGGGGGGCGGGCACAGATACGCAGTATTTT; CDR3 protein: CASSERGAGTDTQYF
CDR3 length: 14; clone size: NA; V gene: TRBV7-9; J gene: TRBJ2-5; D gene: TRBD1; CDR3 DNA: TGTGCCAGCAGCTCTGGACAGGGGGCGGAGACCCAGTACTTC; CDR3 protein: CASSSGQGAETQYF
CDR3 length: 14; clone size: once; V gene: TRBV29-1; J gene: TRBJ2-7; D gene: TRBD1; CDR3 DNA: TGCAGCGTTGAATGGCAGGGGGCAGCATCTAGGCAGTACTTC; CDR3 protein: CSVEWQGAASRQYF
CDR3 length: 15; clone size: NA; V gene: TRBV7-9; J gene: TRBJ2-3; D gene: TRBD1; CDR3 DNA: TGTGCCAGCAGCTTAGGGGACAGGGCCACAGATACGCAGTATTTT; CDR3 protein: CASSLGDRATDTQYF
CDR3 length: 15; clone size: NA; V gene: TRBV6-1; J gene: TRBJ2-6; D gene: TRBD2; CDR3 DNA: TGTGCCAGCAGTGAAGCGGGACTAGGGGCCAACGTCCTGACTTTC; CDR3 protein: CASSEAGLGANVLTF
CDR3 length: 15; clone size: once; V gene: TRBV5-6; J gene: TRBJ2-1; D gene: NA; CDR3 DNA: TGTGCCAGCAGCTTGGGACAGGCCTCCTACAATGAGCAGTTCTTC; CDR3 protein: CASSLGQASYNEQFF
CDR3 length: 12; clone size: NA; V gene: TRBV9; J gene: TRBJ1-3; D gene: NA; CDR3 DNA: TGTGCCAGCAGCCCCATCCTTAACACCATATATTTT; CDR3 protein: CASSPILNTIYF
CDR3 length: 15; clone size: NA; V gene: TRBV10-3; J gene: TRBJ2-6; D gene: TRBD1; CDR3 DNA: TGTGCCATCAGCCCTCAGGGGGACGGGGCCAACGTCCTGACTTTC; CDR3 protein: CAISPQGDGANVLTF
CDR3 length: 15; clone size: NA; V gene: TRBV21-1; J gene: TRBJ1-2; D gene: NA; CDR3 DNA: TGTGCCAGCCGAGACAGGGTAGGCCGCTTGTATGGCTACACCTTC; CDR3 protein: CASRDRVGRLYGYTF
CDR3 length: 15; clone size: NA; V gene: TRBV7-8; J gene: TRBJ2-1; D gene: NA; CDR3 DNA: TGTGCCAGCAGCTTCCGGCGGGGGCTCTACAATGAGCAGTTCTTC; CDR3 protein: CASSFRRGLYNEQFF
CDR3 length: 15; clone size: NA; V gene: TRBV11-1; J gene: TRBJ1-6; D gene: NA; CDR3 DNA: TGTGCCAGCAGCTTTTCAGGACAGATAAATTCACCCCTCCACTTT; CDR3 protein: CASSFSGQINSPLHF
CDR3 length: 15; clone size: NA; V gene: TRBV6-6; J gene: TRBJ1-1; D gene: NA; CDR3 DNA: TGTGCCAGCCTGGCGCAGACCCAAATGAACACTGAAGCTTTCTTT; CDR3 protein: CASLAQTQMNTEAFF
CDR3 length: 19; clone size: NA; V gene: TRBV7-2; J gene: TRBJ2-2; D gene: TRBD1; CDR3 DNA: TGTGCCAGCAGCTTAGCGTGGACAGGGGGCGTATACGGAACCGGGGAGCTGTTTTTT; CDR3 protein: CASSLAWTGGVYGTGELFF
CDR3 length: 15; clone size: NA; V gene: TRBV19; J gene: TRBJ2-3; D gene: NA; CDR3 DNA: TGTGCCAGTAGTAGGTCGTCAACTAGCACAGATACGCAGTATTTT; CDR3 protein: CASSRSSTSTDTQYF
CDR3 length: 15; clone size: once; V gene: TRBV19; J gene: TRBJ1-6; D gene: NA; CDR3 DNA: TGTGCCAGTAAGGGAACAGGGACCCTAGATTCACCCCTCCACTTT; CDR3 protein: CASKGTGTLDSPLHF
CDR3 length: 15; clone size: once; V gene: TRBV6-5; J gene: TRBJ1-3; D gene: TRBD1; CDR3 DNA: TGTGCCAGCAGAAGCGGAGGGACAGATGGAAACACCATATATTTT; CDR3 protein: CASRSGGTDGNTIYF
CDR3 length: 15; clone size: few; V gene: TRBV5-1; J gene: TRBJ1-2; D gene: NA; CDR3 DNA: TGCGCCAGCAGCCCGGGCGGGGGGACGGCGTGGGGCTACACCTTC; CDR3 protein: CASSPGGGTAWGYTF
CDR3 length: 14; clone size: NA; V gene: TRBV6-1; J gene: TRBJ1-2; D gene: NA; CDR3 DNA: TGTGCCAGCAGTGCCTACGACACAAGCTATGGCTACACCTTC; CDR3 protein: CASSAYDTSYGYTF
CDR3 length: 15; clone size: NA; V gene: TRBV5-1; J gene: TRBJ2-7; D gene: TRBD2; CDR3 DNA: TGCGCCAGCAGCACTATAGCGGGGGGGCCGGGCGAGCAGTACTTC; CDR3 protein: CASSTIAGGPGEQYF
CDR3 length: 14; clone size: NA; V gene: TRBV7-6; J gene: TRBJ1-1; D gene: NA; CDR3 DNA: TGTGCCAGCAGCGTCTGGGGGTCGGCCTCTGAAGCTTTCTTT; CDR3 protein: CASSVWGSASEAFF
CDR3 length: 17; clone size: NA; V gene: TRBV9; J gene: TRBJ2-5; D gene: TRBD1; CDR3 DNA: TGTGCCAGCAGCGTAGGTCAGGGGGCTTCGGTACAAGAGACCCAGTACTTC; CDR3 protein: CASSVGQGASVQETQYF
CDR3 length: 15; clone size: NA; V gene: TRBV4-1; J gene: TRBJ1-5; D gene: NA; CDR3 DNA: TGCGCCAGCGCGAGAGTTGACTATAGCAATCAGCCCCAGCATTTT; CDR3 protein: CASARVDYSNQPQHF
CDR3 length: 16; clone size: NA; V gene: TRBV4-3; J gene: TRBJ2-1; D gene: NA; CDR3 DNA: TGCGCCAGCAGCCACTGGGGCCGATCCTCCTACAATGAGCAGTTCTTC; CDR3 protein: CASSHWGRSSYNEQFF
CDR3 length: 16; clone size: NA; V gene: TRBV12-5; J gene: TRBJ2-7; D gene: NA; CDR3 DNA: TGTGCTAGTGGTTTGAGTTCGGGGAGGCAGATCTACGAGCAGTACTTC; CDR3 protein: CASGLSSGRQIYEQYF
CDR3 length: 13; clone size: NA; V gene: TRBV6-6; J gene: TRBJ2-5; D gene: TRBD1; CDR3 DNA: TGTGCCAGCAGTCGGACAGGGAAGGAGACCCAGTACTTC; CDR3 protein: CASSRTGKETQYF
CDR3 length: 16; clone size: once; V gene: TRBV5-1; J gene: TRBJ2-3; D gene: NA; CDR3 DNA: TGCGCCAGCAGCGGGAGGGGGCTTTTAATCACAGATACGCAGTATTTT; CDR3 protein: CASSGRGLLITDTQYF
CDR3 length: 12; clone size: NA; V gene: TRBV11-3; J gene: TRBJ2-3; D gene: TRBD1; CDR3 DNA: TGTGCCAGCAGTAACGACAGGGAGCCGCAGTATTTT; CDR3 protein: CASSNDREPQYF
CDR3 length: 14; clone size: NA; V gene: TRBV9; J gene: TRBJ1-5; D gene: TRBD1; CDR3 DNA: TGTGCCAGCAGCGTCACAGGGGGAGATCAGCCCCAGCATTTT; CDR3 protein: CASSVTGGDQPQHF
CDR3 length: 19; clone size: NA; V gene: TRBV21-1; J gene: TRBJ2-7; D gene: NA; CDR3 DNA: TGTGCCAGCAGCACCCCGACTAGCGGGGGGGCCTCGTGTCTCTCCGAGCAGTACTTC; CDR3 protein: CASSTPTSGGASCLSEQYF
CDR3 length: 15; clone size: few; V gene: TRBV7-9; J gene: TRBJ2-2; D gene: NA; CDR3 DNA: TGTGCCAGCAGGCAAAACAGGGATTGGGCCGGGGAGCTGTTTTTT; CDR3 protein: CASRQNRDWAGELFF
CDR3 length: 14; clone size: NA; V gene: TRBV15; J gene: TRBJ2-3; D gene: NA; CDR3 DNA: TGTGCCACCAGCATTGGGACCCCGACAGATACGCAGTATTTT; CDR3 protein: CATSIGTPTDTQYF
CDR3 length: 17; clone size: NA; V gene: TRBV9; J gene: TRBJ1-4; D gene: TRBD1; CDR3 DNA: TGTGCCAGCAGCGCGACAGGGGTCTTATCGACTAATGAAAAACTGTTTTTT; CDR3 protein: CASSATGVLSTNEKLFF
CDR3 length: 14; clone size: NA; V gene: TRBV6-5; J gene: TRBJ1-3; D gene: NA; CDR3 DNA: TGTGCCAGCACTGACAGTTACTCTGGAAACACCATATATTTT; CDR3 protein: CASTDSYSGNTIYF
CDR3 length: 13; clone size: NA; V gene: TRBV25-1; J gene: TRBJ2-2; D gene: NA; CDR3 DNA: TGTGCCAGCAGTGAATTATCCGCCGGGGAGCTGTTTTTT; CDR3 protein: CASSELSAGELFF
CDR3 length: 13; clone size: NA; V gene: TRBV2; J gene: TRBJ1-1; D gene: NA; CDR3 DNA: TGTGCCAGCAGTTTTGCAGGGTTCGCTGAAGCTTTCTTT; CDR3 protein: CASSFAGFAEAFF